These T cell receptor beta chains were read from a single sample in a study of blood T cell repertoires in COVID-19. Clones were sequenced by immunoSEQ multiplex PCR, and TCRdb holds only the in-frame ones, with some missing. This repertoire shows 450,000 or so clones, 70% to 90% found once; its top ten account for less than 2%. Specimen: peripheral blood. The receptors derive from a woman aged 35 to 49 with COVID-19, enrolled during active disease. Each CDR3 is given with its conserved first and last residue. D genes are given only for firm matches. Clone size is shown for a subset of rows, as once, few, many or a class of expanded clone.

v_gene: TRBV7-2
j_gene: TRBJ2-7
abundance: -
d_gene: TRBD2
CDR3nt: TGTGCCAGCAGCCGTGGGACTAGCGGCTCCTACGAGCAGTACTTC
CDR3aa: CASSRGTSGSYEQYF

v_gene: TRBV25-1
j_gene: TRBJ1-2
abundance: -
d_gene: -
CDR3nt: TGTGCCAGCAGTGAATATTTCCGACAACCCGGCTACACCTTC
CDR3aa: CASSEYFRQPGYTF

v_gene: TRBV28
j_gene: TRBJ1-2
abundance: -
d_gene: -
CDR3nt: TGTGCCAGCACCCCGCGGTCGAGCGGCTACACCTTC
CDR3aa: CASTPRSSGYTF

v_gene: TRBV27
j_gene: TRBJ1-5
abundance: -
d_gene: TRBD1
CDR3nt: TGTGCCAGCAGTCCTACAGGGGGCCATCAGCCCCAGCATTTT
CDR3aa: CASSPTGGHQPQHF

v_gene: TRBV12-5
j_gene: TRBJ1-3
abundance: -
d_gene: -
CDR3nt: TGTGCTAGTGGACCGGGGAGAAACACCATATATTTT
CDR3aa: CASGPGRNTIYF

v_gene: TRBV3-1/TRBV3-2
j_gene: TRBJ2-5
abundance: -
d_gene: -
CDR3nt: TGTGCAAGCAGCCAAGATCCCGGGGGAGAGCCCCCAAAGACCCAGTACTTC
CDR3aa: CASSQDPGGEPPKTQYF

v_gene: TRBV5-1
j_gene: TRBJ2-5
abundance: once
d_gene: -
CDR3nt: TGCGCCAGCAGCTTAGGCTTACTTGGGGGCACTCCCGACCGGGGGGCCCAGTACTTC
CDR3aa: CASSLGLLGGTPDRGAQYF

v_gene: TRBV7-2
j_gene: TRBJ2-2
abundance: -
d_gene: TRBD2
CDR3nt: TGTGCCAGCAGCGTACTAGCGGGTAACACCGGGGAGCTGTTTTTT
CDR3aa: CASSVLAGNTGELFF

v_gene: TRBV4-2
j_gene: TRBJ2-1
abundance: -
d_gene: TRBD1
CDR3nt: TGTGCCAGCAGCACCAGGGGGGACAGGAGATTCTCCTACAATGAGCAGTTCTTC
CDR3aa: CASSTRGDRRFSYNEQFF

v_gene: TRBV19
j_gene: TRBJ2-3
abundance: -
d_gene: TRBD1
CDR3nt: TGTGCCAGTAGTCCGGGACAGCTTAGCACAGATACGCAGTATTTT
CDR3aa: CASSPGQLSTDTQYF

v_gene: TRBV12-3/TRBV12-4
j_gene: TRBJ2-2
abundance: -
d_gene: -
CDR3nt: TGTGCCAGCGTTGGACAATACACCGGGGAGCTGTTTTTT
CDR3aa: CASVGQYTGELFF

v_gene: TRBV27
j_gene: TRBJ1-5
abundance: -
d_gene: -
CDR3nt: TGTGCCAGGGGCCAGCTTGAGGGTTTGAGCATGGTCAGCAATCAGCCCCAGCATTTT
CDR3aa: CARGQLEGLSMVSNQPQHF

v_gene: TRBV28
j_gene: TRBJ2-3
abundance: -
d_gene: TRBD2
CDR3nt: TGTGCCAGCAGAAATCTAGCGGGGTCTAGCACAGATACGCAGTATTTT
CDR3aa: CASRNLAGSSTDTQYF

v_gene: TRBV7-2
j_gene: TRBJ1-5
abundance: -
d_gene: -
CDR3nt: TGTGCCAGCAGCTTGGGAGTGTATAGCAATCAGCCCCAGCATTTT
CDR3aa: CASSLGVYSNQPQHF

v_gene: TRBV5-1
j_gene: TRBJ1-4
abundance: -
d_gene: -
CDR3nt: TGCGCCAGCAGCTTACAGGCTCCTCTAGAAAAACTGTTTTTT
CDR3aa: CASSLQAPLEKLFF

v_gene: TRBV28
j_gene: TRBJ1-2
abundance: -
d_gene: -
CDR3nt: TGTGCCAGCAGATGGACAGAGAGCTATGGCTACACCTTC
CDR3aa: CASRWTESYGYTF

v_gene: TRBV5-1
j_gene: TRBJ2-6
abundance: -
d_gene: -
CDR3nt: TGCGCCAGCAGCTTGGATCCCCGCAGCTCTGGGGCCAACGTCCTGACTTTC
CDR3aa: CASSLDPRSSGANVLTF

v_gene: TRBV19
j_gene: TRBJ1-1
abundance: once
d_gene: -
CDR3nt: TGTGCCAGTAGTATAGATCCGACAGTGAACACTGAAGCTTTCTTT
CDR3aa: CASSIDPTVNTEAFF

v_gene: TRBV29-1
j_gene: TRBJ1-2
abundance: -
d_gene: -
CDR3nt: TGCAGCGTTTCCACGGGAAACTATGGCTACACCTTC
CDR3aa: CSVSTGNYGYTF

v_gene: TRBV7-8
j_gene: TRBJ1-3
abundance: once
d_gene: -
CDR3nt: TGTGCCAGCACCCTAGTCGGGGAGGGCACCATATATTTT
CDR3aa: CASTLVGEGTIYF

v_gene: TRBV6-2/TRBV6-3
j_gene: TRBJ2-3
abundance: -
d_gene: -
CDR3nt: TGTGCCAGCAGTTACCAGCGTAGGACAGATACGCAGTATTTT
CDR3aa: CASSYQRRTDTQYF

v_gene: TRBV9
j_gene: TRBJ1-1
abundance: few
d_gene: -
CDR3nt: TGTGCCAGCAGCCCCTGGGGAGGCCCGGTGGACACTGAAGCTTTCTTT
CDR3aa: CASSPWGGPVDTEAFF

v_gene: TRBV19
j_gene: TRBJ1-5
abundance: -
d_gene: TRBD1
CDR3nt: TGTGCCAGTAGTCCCGGGGGGACAGGGGCGTCGGGGCCCCAGCATTTT
CDR3aa: CASSPGGTGASGPQHF

v_gene: TRBV6-1
j_gene: TRBJ1-2
abundance: many
d_gene: -
CDR3nt: TGTGCCAGCAGTGAAGCTCCAGGGAAGAGCTATGGCTACACCTTC
CDR3aa: CASSEAPGKSYGYTF

v_gene: TRBV30
j_gene: TRBJ2-3
abundance: -
d_gene: TRBD1
CDR3nt: TGTGCCTGGAGTTCAGGGGGATACACAGATACGCAGTATTTT
CDR3aa: CAWSSGGYTDTQYF

v_gene: TRBV4-3
j_gene: TRBJ2-7
abundance: -
d_gene: -
CDR3nt: TGCGCCAGCAGCCAAGATAAGTCCAGGGGTGAAAACGAGCAGTACTTC
CDR3aa: CASSQDKSRGENEQYF